These 22 T cell receptor beta chains were sequenced from one sample in a study of blood T cell repertoires in COVID-19. Clones were read by immunoSEQ multiplex PCR, and TCRdb kept only the in-frame ones, dropping some. The repertoire includes 130,000 to 150,000 clones, around 89% of them detected once, and more than 1% sits in the top ten. The source material was PBMCs or T cells enriched from blood (not recorded which). These receptor sequences come from a woman aged 25 to 39 with acute COVID-19.

The chain combines TRBV28 with TRBJ2-6, with TRBD1 matching over 10 bases. Germline V CDR1 and CDR2: MDHEN, SYDVKM. The CDR3 is 19 amino acids. The V and J ends lost 4 bases and 3 bases, in that order; junction bases with no gene match: 12. CDR3 DNA: TGTGCCAGCAGTTCTGCTCCGGGACAGGGGCAGAATGGGGCCAACGTCCTGACTTTC. This encodes CASSSAPGQGQNGANVLTF.

The rearrangement joins TRBV27 to TRBJ2-7, with TRBD2 matching 11 bases. CDR3 length equals 15 residues. CDR1 MNHEY and CDR2 SMNVEV come from the germline V gene (reference sequence). V trimming: 5 bases; J trimming: 6 bases; junction bases outside the gene matches: 9. CDR3 DNA: TGTGCCAGCAGTCCTGGGACTAGCGGACCGGGCGAGCAGTACTTC. This sequence encodes CASSPGTSGPGEQYF.

This chain connects TRBV7-2 to TRBJ2-3; TRBD2 is a possible D gene (6 bases). This CDR3 is 15 amino acids long. Germline values: CDR1 SGHTA, CDR2 FQGNSA. V lost 5 bases and J 4 bases, leaving 16 bases between the germline ends. CDR3 sequence: CASSPAAGSADTQYF. CDR3 coding DNA: TGTGCCAGCAGCCCCGCCGCGGGAAGCGCAGATACGCAGTATTTT.

The chain carries TRBV10-1 and TRBJ2-2, with 10 bases aligning to TRBD1. The CDR3 consists of 19 residues. Germline assignment: CDR1 WNHNN and CDR2 SYGVQD (reference sequence). V was pared by 0 bases and J by 9 bases, with 16 bases of the junction left unmatched. The CDR3 DNA reads as TGCGCCAGCAGTGAGTCGACAGGGGGCGCGGTATGTTCGGGTAGGGAGCTGTTTTTT. This sequence encodes CASSESTGGAVCSGRELFF.

This chain joins TRBV11-2 and TRBJ2-7; D is perhaps TRBD1 (7 bases). CDR3 length: 15 residues. Trimming removed 2 bases at V and 4 bases at J, with 15 bases between. The germline V gene has CDR1 SGHAT and CDR2 FQNNGV. CDR3 DNA: TGTGCCAGCAGCTTAAACCAGGGGGACTTTTACGAGCAGTACTTC. Translation gives CASSLNQGDFYEQYF.

The rearrangement links TRBV19 to TRBJ2-7; TRBD2 matches 10 bases. J lost 1 base, V lost 6 bases, and 12 bases had no gene match. Germline V gene lookup returns CDR1 LNHDA and CDR2 SQIVND (reference sequence). The CDR3 covers 17 residues. CDR3 loop: CASSQARAGGISYEQYF. In DNA, the CDR3 is TGTGCCAGTAGCCAAGCAAGAGCGGGAGGGATATCCTACGAGCAGTACTTC.

This sequence joins TRBV11-3 and TRBJ2-1, with TRBD2 as a possible D gene (5 bases). V was cut by 4 bases and J by 4 bases, with 11 bases left in between. This CDR3 has 14 residues. CDR1 and CDR2 from the germline V gene are SGHNT and YENEEA. CDR3 in amino acids: CASSSSPVYNEQFF. The CDR3 nucleotides are TGTGCCAGCAGCTCTAGCCCAGTTTACAATGAGCAGTTCTTC.

This clone was observed a handful of times. J is TRBJ1-1 and V is TRBV7-8; TRBD1 aligns across 10 bases. The CDR3 covers 15 residues. The germline gives CDR1 SGHVS, CDR2 FQNEAQ. Germline trimming cut 0 bases from V and 4 bases from J; bases unmatched to any gene: 2. CDR3 loop: CASSLARTGGTEAFF. For the CDR3, the DNA is TGTGCCAGCAGCTTAGCAAGGACAGGGGGCACTGAAGCTTTCTTT.

This sequence joins TRBV18 and TRBJ2-1; 9 bases are a match to TRBD1. The V gene end was trimmed by 3 bases and the J gene end by 6 bases; junction bases not matched to a gene: 9. The CDR3 sequence is 16 residues long. Per the germline V gene, CDR1 is KGHSH and CDR2 is LQKENI. CDR3: CASSPSDRGSPNEQFF. The CDR3 nucleotides are TGTGCCAGCTCACCGTCCGACAGGGGGTCCCCCAATGAGCAGTTCTTC.

V is TRBV29-1 and J is TRBJ1-4; the D is unclear. V shed 6 bases and J shed 4 bases, with 12 bases lying between them. Looked up from germline, CDR1 is SQVTM and CDR2 is ANQGSEA. The CDR3 covers 13 residues. The CDR3 bases are TGCAGCGTGGCAGACGGGGTTAATGAAAAACTGTTTTTT. Its translation: CSVADGVNEKLFF.

The chain has TRBV6-4 and TRBJ1-6; unclear D gene. Germline V gene sequence: CDR1 MRHNA, CDR2 SNTAGT. CDR3 length: 13 amino acids. Deletions cut 3 bases from V and 10 bases from J, with 10 bases between. Written as DNA, the CDR3 is TGTGCCAGCAGTGATGAAGAGGGATCACCCCTCCACTTT. Its translation is CASSDEEGSPLHF.

The CDR3, as DNA: TGTGCCAGCAGCGCAAACATCTTTACCGGGACAGGGGGCGGCTACACCTTC. It yields the protein CASSANIFTGTGGGYTF. This chain uses TRBV9 with TRBJ1-2; 12 nucleotides align to TRBD1. The germline gives CDR1 SGDLS, CDR2 YYNGEE. The V gene end was trimmed by 3 bases and the J gene end by 8 bases; junction bases not matched to a gene: 14. The CDR3 contains 17 residues.

The V and J genes are TRBV20-1 and TRBJ1-5; a weak D match, TRBD1 (6 bases). Deletions cut 3 bases from V and 6 bases from J, with 12 bases between. Germline V gene sequence: CDR1 DFQATT, CDR2 SNEGSKA (reference sequence). CDR3 length: 13 amino acids. Written as DNA, the CDR3 is TGCAGTGCTAGTTCAGGGGCGGGTCAGCCCCAGCATTTT. As protein: CSASSGAGQPQHF.

The CDR3 DNA reads TGTGCCAGCTCACCACGCCCAGGGGCCACCGGGGAGCTGTTTTTT. Translation: CASSPRPGATGELFF. This rearrangement joins TRBV18 to TRBJ2-2; TRBD1 might be the D (6 bases). In germline, CDR1 is KGHSH, CDR2 LQKENI. The CDR3 consists of 15 residues. V lost 1 base to trimming and J lost 4 bases, with 10 bases between them.

This clone was seen more than once but under ten times. The V and J genes are TRBV7-9 and TRBJ2-2; tentatively, D is TRBD2 (5 bases). V gave up 2 bases and J gave up 5 bases, with 18 bases separating them. The CDR3 spans 17 residues. CDR1 is SEHNR, CDR2 FQNEAQ, per germline (reference sequence). The CDR3 DNA is TGTGCCAGCAGCTTATCCCGGGCCGGGAAAGGGACCGGGGAGCTGTTTTTT. It yields the protein CASSLSRAGKGTGELFF. The variable domain in full, with the rest retrieved from reference TRBV7-9 and TRBJ2-2, is DTGVSQNPRHKITKRGQNVTFRCDPISEHNRLYWYRQTLGQGPEFLTYFQNEAQLEKSRLLSDRFSAERPKGSFSTLEIQRTEQGDSAMYLCASSLSRAGKGTGELFFGEGSRLTVL.

The J gene is TRBJ2-7, the V gene TRBV2; weak D call: TRBD1 (6 bases). Trimming removed 1 base from V and 3 bases from J, with 13 bases in between. This CDR3 comprises 15 residues. Germline V gene data show CDR1 as SNHLY and CDR2 as FYNNEI. The CDR3 nucleotides are TGTGCCAGCAGTGAAGGTACAGGGCCCCTCTACGAGCAGTACTTC. This sequence encodes CASSEGTGPLYEQYF.

The rearrangement uses TRBV12-3 or TRBV12-4 and TRBJ2-3; D is uncertain. This CDR3 comprises 11 residues. V was pared by 8 bases and J by 3 bases, with 6 bases between. CDR3 DNA sequence: TGTGCCAGCGGTTCAACAGATACGCAGTATTTT. Amino acids: CASGSTDTQYF.

The CDR3 loop is CASSQTQETQYF. DNA for the CDR3: TGTGCCAGCAGTCAGACACAAGAGACCCAGTACTTC. The chain uses TRBV6-2 or TRBV6-3 and TRBJ2-5; D is undetermined. Germline V CDR1 and CDR2: MNHEY, SVGEGT. CDR3 length: 12 residues. V lost 5 bases to trimming and J lost 2 bases, with 6 bases between them.

The rearrangement joins TRBV30 to TRBJ1-3, with D perhaps matching TRBD1 (5 bases). The V end lost 8 bases, the J end lost 8 bases, and 22 bases lay between the germline ends. From germline, CDR1 is GTSNPN and CDR2 SVGIG (reference sequence). This CDR3 is built from 14 residues. The CDR3 nucleotides are TGTGCCCGGACTAGGGGCAGTCGGGGGGACACCATATATTTT. This codes for CARTRGSRGDTIYF.

The chain joins TRBV7-2 to TRBJ2-1; no definite D call. V lost 7 bases, J lost 8 bases, and 9 bases lay in between. CDR1 and CDR2 from the germline V gene are SGHTA and FQGNSA. This CDR3 comprises 11 residues. The CDR3 nucleotides are TGTGCCAGCACCCGACACCATGAGCAGTTCTTC. Its translation is CASTRHHEQFF.

The J gene is TRBJ2-1, the V gene TRBV7-9, with TRBD2 matching over 8 bases. This CDR3 spans 18 amino acids. V lost 5 bases and J lost 1; bases outside the gene matches: 13. The germline V gene encodes CDR1 SEHNR and CDR2 FQNEAQ (reference sequence). In DNA form, the CDR3 reads TGTGCCAGCAGCCCGATTGGTGGTAGCGGGATTTCCTACAATGAGCAGTTCTTC. Its translation is CASSPIGGSGISYNEQFF.

This clone has just one count. The chain combines TRBV28 with TRBJ2-3; D may be TRBD1 (5 bases). Germline assignment: CDR1 MDHEN and CDR2 SYDVKM. V lost 5 bases and J 2 bases, leaving 14 bases between the germline ends. The CDR3 runs to 15 residues. The CDR3 spells CASSPRRVLTDTQYF. The CDR3 nucleotides are TGTGCCAGCAGTCCCCGCAGGGTTCTCACAGATACGCAGTATTTT.